This is a list of T cell receptor beta chains from one sample in a study of cytomegalovirus exposure and HLA in healthy donors. Sequencing was performed with immunoSEQ multiplex PCR; in TCRdb, only in-frame clones are kept and a portion is missing. Of 200,000 to 250,000 clones listed, more than 75% are singletons. Source material: PBMCs. The receptors derive from a male donor in good health and CMV-seronegative. Each CDR3 is given with its conserved first and last residue. Each record gives: clone size, J gene, D gene, V gene, CDR3 protein, CDR3 DNA. The D gene is left open where the match is weak. Only part of the rows carry a size: once, few, many, or a class if the clone is expanded.

clone_size: .
j_call: TRBJ2-2
d_call: TRBD2
v_call: TRBV2
cdr3_aa: CARRVLAGGPNTGELFF
cdr3_nt: TGTGCCAGGCGGGTCCTAGCGGGAGGCCCGAACACCGGGGAGCTGTTTTTT

clone_size: .
j_call: TRBJ2-5
d_call: TRBD2
v_call: TRBV5-1
cdr3_aa: CASSSTSGAEETQYF
cdr3_nt: TGCGCCAGCAGTAGTACTAGCGGAGCTGAGGAGACCCAGTACTTC

clone_size: .
j_call: TRBJ2-7
d_call: TRBD1
v_call: TRBV30
cdr3_aa: CAWVPGGYEQYF
cdr3_nt: TGTGCCTGGGTTCCAGGGGGCTACGAGCAGTACTTC

clone_size: .
j_call: TRBJ2-4
d_call: .
v_call: TRBV28
cdr3_aa: CASSLAKNIQYF
cdr3_nt: TGTGCCAGCAGTCTAGCCAAAAACATTCAGTACTTC

clone_size: .
j_call: TRBJ1-2
d_call: .
v_call: TRBV27
cdr3_aa: CASSEIQGYGYTF
cdr3_nt: TGTGCCAGCAGCGAAATACAGGGTTATGGCTACACCTTC

clone_size: .
j_call: TRBJ1-1
d_call: .
v_call: TRBV19
cdr3_aa: CASGTLNTEAFF
cdr3_nt: TGTGCCAGTGGTACACTTAACACTGAAGCTTTCTTT

clone_size: .
j_call: TRBJ2-2
d_call: .
v_call: TRBV2
cdr3_aa: CASSTGFRELFF
cdr3_nt: TGTGCCAGCAGTACAGGGTTTCGGGAGCTGTTTTTT

clone_size: .
j_call: TRBJ2-7
d_call: TRBD1
v_call: TRBV6-6
cdr3_aa: CASRGTVYEQYF
cdr3_nt: TGTGCCAGCAGGGGGACAGTTTACGAGCAGTACTTC

clone_size: .
j_call: TRBJ2-6
d_call: .
v_call: TRBV6-5
cdr3_aa: CASSSRVSGANVLTF
cdr3_nt: TGTGCCAGCAGTTCCCGGGTCTCTGGGGCCAACGTCCTGACTTTC

clone_size: .
j_call: TRBJ2-1
d_call: TRBD2
v_call: TRBV5-1
cdr3_aa: CASSWRAGRAPNEQFF
cdr3_nt: TGCGCCAGCAGCTGGCGGGCCGGGAGGGCCCCGAATGAGCAGTTCTTC

clone_size: .
j_call: TRBJ2-5
d_call: TRBD2
v_call: TRBV5-1
cdr3_aa: CASSRGGTTNQETQYF
cdr3_nt: TGCGCCAGCAGCCGGGGAGGGACTACCAATCAAGAGACCCAGTACTTC

clone_size: .
j_call: TRBJ2-1
d_call: TRBD2
v_call: TRBV7-6
cdr3_aa: CASSEGLAVYNEQFF
cdr3_nt: TGTGCCAGCAGCGAGGGACTAGCTGTTTATAATGAGCAGTTCTTC

clone_size: .
j_call: TRBJ2-2
d_call: TRBD2
v_call: TRBV7-3
cdr3_aa: CASSLARTSGSGYGELFF
cdr3_nt: TGTGCCAGCAGCTTAGCCCGGACTAGCGGGAGTGGGTACGGGGAGCTGTTTTTT

clone_size: .
j_call: TRBJ2-3
d_call: .
v_call: TRBV5-4
cdr3_aa: CASSSPGSTDTQYF
cdr3_nt: TGTGCCAGCAGCTCCCCCGGGAGCACAGATACGCAGTATTTT

clone_size: .
j_call: TRBJ2-1
d_call: .
v_call: TRBV21-1
cdr3_aa: CASSKGRGAYNEQFF
cdr3_nt: TGTGCCAGCAGCAAAGGAAGGGGCGCGTACAATGAGCAGTTCTTC

clone_size: .
j_call: TRBJ1-4
d_call: .
v_call: TRBV11-2
cdr3_aa: CASSLPRPNEKLFF
cdr3_nt: TGTGCCAGCAGCTTGCCGCGGCCTAATGAAAAACTGTTTTTT

clone_size: .
j_call: TRBJ2-7
d_call: .
v_call: TRBV7-6
cdr3_aa: CASSLAGARYEQYF
cdr3_nt: TGTGCCAGCAGCTTAGCAGGGGCCCGCTACGAGCAGTACTTC

clone_size: few
j_call: TRBJ1-1
d_call: .
v_call: TRBV19
cdr3_aa: CASSIDSETHEAFF
cdr3_nt: TGTGCCAGTAGTATTGACTCAGAAACCCATGAAGCTTTCTTT

clone_size: .
j_call: TRBJ2-7
d_call: .
v_call: TRBV19
cdr3_aa: CASSIDRGHEQYF
cdr3_nt: TGTGCCAGTAGTATAGACAGGGGCCACGAGCAGTACTTC

clone_size: .
j_call: TRBJ2-1
d_call: .
v_call: TRBV11-2
cdr3_aa: CASRPGTNYNEQFF
cdr3_nt: TGTGCCAGCAGACCAGGGACAAACTACAATGAGCAGTTCTTC

clone_size: .
j_call: TRBJ1-2
d_call: .
v_call: TRBV6-6
cdr3_aa: CASSYSATHGYTF
cdr3_nt: TGTGCCAGCAGTTACTCGGCCACCCATGGCTACACCTTC

clone_size: .
j_call: TRBJ2-3
d_call: TRBD2
v_call: TRBV6-5
cdr3_aa: CASSYSAGAEDTQYF
cdr3_nt: TGTGCCAGCAGTTACTCAGCGGGGGCCGAAGATACGCAGTATTTT

clone_size: .
j_call: TRBJ2-7
d_call: TRBD2
v_call: TRBV28
cdr3_aa: CASSPGGLPPEQYF
cdr3_nt: TGTGCCAGCAGTCCGGGGGGACTGCCGCCCGAGCAGTACTTC

clone_size: .
j_call: TRBJ2-3
d_call: TRBD2
v_call: TRBV19
cdr3_aa: CASSIRASGITDTQYF
cdr3_nt: TGTGCCAGTAGTATCAGGGCTAGCGGGATCACAGATACGCAGTATTTT

clone_size: .
j_call: TRBJ1-4
d_call: .
v_call: TRBV18
cdr3_aa: CASSPFSFSQLGREKLFF
cdr3_nt: TGTGCCAGCTCACCTTTTTCTTTCAGTCAGCTGGGCCGTGAAAAACTGTTTTTT

clone_size: .
j_call: TRBJ2-2
d_call: .
v_call: TRBV28
cdr3_aa: CASSAVYRTAMNTGELFF
cdr3_nt: TGTGCCAGCAGCGCTGTTTACAGAACAGCAATGAACACCGGGGAGCTGTTTTTT

clone_size: .
j_call: TRBJ2-1
d_call: .
v_call: TRBV9
cdr3_aa: CASSVGLAGANNEQFF
cdr3_nt: TGTGCCAGCAGCGTAGGATTGGCGGGGGCTAACAATGAGCAGTTCTTC

clone_size: once
j_call: TRBJ2-1
d_call: .
v_call: TRBV7-8
cdr3_aa: CASSSGQYYNEQFF
cdr3_nt: TGTGCCAGCAGCTCCGGACAGTACTACAATGAGCAGTTCTTC

clone_size: .
j_call: TRBJ2-7
d_call: TRBD1
v_call: TRBV30
cdr3_aa: CALQGGSYEQYF
cdr3_nt: TGTGCCTTACAGGGGGGCTCCTACGAGCAGTACTTC

clone_size: once
j_call: TRBJ1-4
d_call: TRBD1
v_call: TRBV6-5
cdr3_aa: CASRRGQGVEKLFF
cdr3_nt: TGTGCCAGCAGGCGGGGACAGGGTGTTGAAAAACTGTTTTTT

clone_size: few
j_call: TRBJ2-3
d_call: .
v_call: TRBV5-1
cdr3_aa: CASSPLGGDLSTDTQYF
cdr3_nt: TGCGCCAGCAGCCCCTTGGGGGGAGACTTAAGCACAGATACGCAGTATTTT

clone_size: .
j_call: TRBJ2-7
d_call: TRBD1
v_call: TRBV13
cdr3_aa: CASSPMGQGESYEQYF
cdr3_nt: TGTGCCAGCAGCCCCATGGGACAGGGGGAATCCTACGAGCAGTACTTC

clone_size: .
j_call: TRBJ2-5
d_call: TRBD2
v_call: TRBV18
cdr3_aa: CASSPFGTSGRAVETQYF
cdr3_nt: TGTGCCAGCTCACCATTCGGTACTAGCGGGAGGGCCGTGGAGACCCAGTACTTC

clone_size: .
j_call: TRBJ2-5
d_call: TRBD1
v_call: TRBV9
cdr3_aa: CASSEWDRAQETQYF
cdr3_nt: TGTGCCAGCAGCGAGTGGGACAGGGCCCAAGAGACCCAGTACTTC

clone_size: .
j_call: TRBJ2-6
d_call: .
v_call: TRBV7-2
cdr3_aa: CASSPEGPSGANVLTF
cdr3_nt: TGTGCCAGCAGCCCCGAGGGTCCCTCTGGGGCCAACGTCCTGACTTTC

clone_size: .
j_call: TRBJ2-1
d_call: .
v_call: TRBV4-1
cdr3_aa: CASSQDPGVLNEQFF
cdr3_nt: TGCGCCAGCAGCCAAGATCCGGGAGTATTAAATGAGCAGTTCTTC

clone_size: .
j_call: TRBJ2-5
d_call: TRBD2
v_call: TRBV5-4
cdr3_aa: CASSLGAGEPQETQYF
cdr3_nt: TGTGCCAGCAGCTTGGGAGCGGGAGAGCCACAAGAGACCCAGTACTTC

clone_size: .
j_call: TRBJ2-1
d_call: TRBD2
v_call: TRBV27
cdr3_aa: CASSPRTSGKIYEQFF
cdr3_nt: TGTGCCAGCAGTCCCAGGACTAGCGGGAAAATCTATGAGCAGTTCTTC

clone_size: few
j_call: TRBJ2-1
d_call: .
v_call: TRBV2
cdr3_aa: CASSEALNNEQFF
cdr3_nt: TGTGCCAGCAGTGAAGCACTTAACAATGAGCAGTTCTTC

clone_size: .
j_call: TRBJ2-7
d_call: TRBD2
v_call: TRBV5-4
cdr3_aa: CASTGGLADSYEQYF
cdr3_nt: TGTGCCAGCACCGGCGGGCTAGCGGACTCCTACGAGCAGTACTTC

clone_size: .
j_call: TRBJ1-5
d_call: .
v_call: TRBV15
cdr3_aa: CATSRPGSGQPQHF
cdr3_nt: TGTGCCACCAGCAGACCAGGGTCGGGTCAGCCCCAGCATTTT

clone_size: .
j_call: TRBJ2-3
d_call: .
v_call: TRBV7-3
cdr3_aa: CASSLTLGGARPDTQYF
cdr3_nt: TGTGCCAGCAGCTTAACGCTAGGGGGGGCGCGTCCAGATACGCAGTATTTT

clone_size: once
j_call: TRBJ1-2
d_call: TRBD1
v_call: TRBV15
cdr3_aa: CATSRQWDRDSLGGYTF
cdr3_nt: TGTGCCACCAGCAGACAGTGGGACAGAGACTCTCTTGGGGGCTACACCTTC

clone_size: .
j_call: TRBJ2-7
d_call: .
v_call: TRBV6-5
cdr3_aa: CASSYSSARHYEQYF
cdr3_nt: TGTGCCAGCAGTTACTCTTCAGCGCGTCATTACGAGCAGTACTTC

clone_size: .
j_call: TRBJ2-1
d_call: .
v_call: TRBV28
cdr3_aa: CASSFQRSHNEQFF
cdr3_nt: TGTGCCAGCAGCTTCCAGCGGAGTCACAATGAGCAGTTCTTC

clone_size: many
j_call: TRBJ2-7
d_call: .
v_call: TRBV5-6
cdr3_aa: CASSLVQGQYF
cdr3_nt: TGTGCCAGCAGCTTGGTCCAGGGACAGTACTTC

clone_size: .
j_call: TRBJ2-5
d_call: .
v_call: TRBV28
cdr3_aa: CASSLRWETQYF
cdr3_nt: TGTGCCAGCAGTTTACGGTGGGAGACCCAGTACTTC

clone_size: few
j_call: TRBJ2-7
d_call: .
v_call: TRBV6-9
cdr3_aa: CASSYTHRDEQYF
cdr3_nt: TGTGCCAGCAGTTATACCCACAGGGACGAGCAGTACTTC